This T cell receptor beta chain was sequenced during a study of T cell responses to AZD1222 COVID-19 vaccine. Whole-study results and caveats: Clonal diversity may have been underestimated, and the donors were mostly white British, with more females than males. CD4 TCRs covered the whole spike, strongest at regions 160-218 and 743-854.

Profiled with immunoSEQ multiplex PCR; TCRdb holds only in-frame clones, not every one. The data show about 160,000 clones, 90% to 95% seen once. As concerns this clone: Its antigen is unidentified. One junction end does not reproduce the germline sequence, and a read error may be involved.

The CDR3 runs to 12 residues. Germline CDR1 reads SGHTA; CDR2 reads FQGNSA. The chain combines TRBV7-2 with TRBJ1-3; 7 nucleotides agree with TRBD1. This specimen was peripheral blood, taken on day 0 of AZD1222 vaccination. This receptor was identified in an adult in good health. The CDR3 sequence: CASSSSGQRGDF. The CDR3 coding sequence is TGTGCCAGCAGCTCATCGGGACAGAGGGGGGATTTT.